Listed below are T cell receptor beta chains from one sample, sequenced in a study of cytomegalovirus exposure and HLA in healthy donors. The protocol was immunoSEQ multiplex PCR, while the TCRdb copy is restricted to in-frame clones and leaves out a portion. The data contain 150,000 to 200,000 clones, roughly 72% of them seen just once; the ten biggest clones take up roughly 1.9%. Sequenced input: PBMCs. The receptors derive from a woman in her thirties in good health and CMV-seropositive. Both conserved end residues are part of each CDR3. The D gene is left open where the match is weak. The listing skips clone size in some rows; elsewhere it reads once, few, many or a size class.

V	D	size	J	CDR3	DNA
TRBV21-1	-	-	TRBJ2-2	CASSKAAGQGVGELFF	TGTGCCAGCAGCAAAGCCGCGGGACAGGGTGTCGGGGAGCTGTTTTTT
TRBV5-1	TRBD1	-	TRBJ1-4	CASSLGDSPNEKLFF	TGCGCCAGCAGCCTGGGGGACAGCCCTAATGAAAAACTGTTTTTT
TRBV4-1	TRBD1	once	TRBJ1-5	CASSQDRGDQPQHF	TGCGCCAGCAGCCAAGACAGGGGGGATCAGCCCCAGCATTTT
TRBV9	TRBD1	-	TRBJ2-7	CASSPGQGFYEQYF	TGTGCCAGCAGCCCGGGACAGGGGTTCTACGAGCAGTACTTC
TRBV30	TRBD1	-	TRBJ2-7	CAWASSGQGDEQYF	TGTGCCTGGGCTAGCTCAGGACAGGGGGACGAGCAGTACTTC
TRBV5-6	-	-	TRBJ1-3	CASSIKQGSGNTIYF	TGTGCCAGCAGCATAAAACAGGGATCTGGAAACACCATATATTTT
TRBV5-4	-	-	TRBJ2-3	CASSSQEEETDTQYF	TGTGCCAGCAGCTCTCAGGAAGAAGAAACAGATACGCAGTATTTT
TRBV5-6	TRBD1	-	TRBJ2-7	CASSPIGTGDNEQYF	TGTGCCAGCAGCCCGATAGGGACAGGGGATAACGAGCAGTACTTC
TRBV11-2	TRBD2	few	TRBJ2-2	CASSFVRGGTGELFF	TGTGCCAGCAGCTTTGTACGGGGGGGCACCGGGGAGCTGTTTTTT
TRBV30	-	-	TRBJ2-5	CAWIPGKPQETQYF	TGTGCCTGGATCCCGGGGAAACCCCAAGAGACCCAGTACTTC
TRBV4-2	-	-	TRBJ2-1	CASSQASSVTNEQFF	TGTGCCAGCAGCCAGGCATCATCTGTGACTAATGAGCAGTTCTTC
TRBV9	TRBD1	-	TRBJ1-2	CASSAPDREPSGYTF	TGTGCCAGCAGCGCCCCGGACAGGGAGCCCTCTGGCTACACCTTC
TRBV4-3	TRBD2	few	TRBJ2-7	CASSQEVTSGRYEQYF	TGCGCCAGCAGCCAAGAGGTGACTAGCGGGAGGTACGAGCAGTACTTC
TRBV12-5	-	-	TRBJ2-7	CASGLTLKNEQYF	TGTGCTAGTGGTTTGACACTAAAGAACGAGCAGTACTTC
TRBV7-2	TRBD2	-	TRBJ2-3	CASSSTSGSPPDTQYF	TGTGCCAGCAGCTCGACTAGCGGGAGTCCCCCAGATACGCAGTATTTT
TRBV10-1	TRBD1	-	TRBJ2-7	CASSRQGSYEQYF	TGCGCCAGCAGCAGACAGGGCTCCTACGAGCAGTACTTC
TRBV5-1	-	-	TRBJ1-1	CASSLDRMNTEAFF	TGCGCCAGCAGCCTCGACAGAATGAACACTGAAGCTTTCTTT
TRBV6-5	TRBD1	-	TRBJ2-1	CASTEQGDEQFF	TGTGCCAGCACCGAACAGGGGGACGAGCAGTTCTTC
TRBV4-3	TRBD1	few	TRBJ2-2	CASSQNIDRVRTGELFF	TGCGCCAGCAGCCAAAATATAGACAGGGTGCGGACCGGGGAGCTGTTTTTT
TRBV19	-	-	TRBJ2-6	CATKLQGSGANVLTF	TGTGCCACCAAATTACAGGGCTCTGGGGCCAACGTCCTGACTTTC
TRBV6-5	-	-	TRBJ1-1	CASSLGKGMNTEAFF	TGTGCCAGCAGTTTAGGGAAGGGGATGAACACTGAAGCTTTCTTT
TRBV6-6	TRBD1	-	TRBJ1-1	CASSYSTTGGTEAFF	TGTGCCAGCAGTTACTCAACTACAGGGGGCACTGAAGCTTTCTTT
TRBV6-6	-	-	TRBJ2-4	CASSYPLNRAENIQYF	TGTGCCAGCAGTTACCCTCTCAACAGGGCGGAAAACATTCAGTACTTC
TRBV19	TRBD1	-	TRBJ2-2	CASTGQGHTGELFF	TGTGCCAGTACGGGACAGGGACACACCGGGGAGCTGTTTTTT
TRBV5-1	TRBD1	-	TRBJ1-2	CASSLAIGQGDYGYTF	TGCGCCAGCAGCTTGGCCATTGGACAGGGGGACTATGGCTACACCTTC
TRBV30	-	-	TRBJ2-7	CAWSGLYEQYF	TGTGCCTGGAGTGGTCTTTACGAGCAGTACTTC
TRBV7-6	-	-	TRBJ2-2	CASSLGIGELFF	TGTGCCAGCAGCCTCGGGATCGGGGAGCTGTTTTTT
TRBV5-5	-	few	TRBJ1-1	CASSPWQGYTEAFF	TGTGCCAGCAGCCCTTGGCAGGGGTACACTGAAGCTTTCTTT
TRBV9	-	-	TRBJ2-3	CASSGYNGADTQYF	TGTGCCAGCAGCGGATACAACGGGGCAGATACGCAGTATTTT
TRBV5-1	-	-	TRBJ2-2	CASSLAREGELFF	TGCGCCAGCAGCTTGGCAAGGGAGGGGGAGCTGTTTTTT
TRBV29-1	-	-	TRBJ1-2	CSVGAVYGYTF	TGCAGCGTTGGAGCGGTCTATGGCTACACCTTC
TRBV2	TRBD1	-	TRBJ2-7	CASGGTGSYEQYF	TGTGCCAGCGGGGGGACAGGGTCCTACGAGCAGTACTTC
TRBV7-8	-	-	TRBJ1-1	CASSSSGLGLNTEAFF	TGTGCCAGCAGCTCTTCCGGTCTGGGCTTGAACACTGAAGCTTTCTTT
TRBV9	TRBD2	-	TRBJ2-5	CASSTGPGLAGGSQETQYF	TGTGCCAGCAGCACGGGCCCGGGACTAGCGGGAGGGTCCCAAGAGACCCAGTACTTC
TRBV27	-	-	TRBJ1-4	CASSLRGATNEKLFF	TGTGCCAGCAGTTTGCGGGGCGCGACTAATGAAAAACTGTTTTTT
TRBV14	TRBD1	-	TRBJ1-2	CASSHFGTGVVYTF	TGTGCCAGCAGCCACTTCGGGACAGGCGTCGTCTACACCTTC
TRBV30	-	once	TRBJ1-1	CAWSVLAKNTEAFF	TGTGCCTGGAGTGTCTTAGCTAAGAACACTGAAGCTTTCTTT
TRBV4-3	-	-	TRBJ1-3	CASSQDTSGNTIYF	TGCGCCAGCAGCCAGGACACGTCTGGAAACACCATATATTTT
TRBV4-3	-	-	TRBJ1-4	CASSQDRGDEKLFF	TGCGCCAGCAGCCAAGATAGGGGTGATGAAAAACTGTTTTTT
TRBV29-1	-	-	TRBJ1-1	CSVDGGGGDTEAFF	TGCAGCGTTGATGGGGGTGGGGGGGACACTGAAGCTTTCTTT
TRBV10-2	-	-	TRBJ1-1	CASLPGGFAEAFF	TGCGCCAGCTTGCCGGGGGGTTTCGCTGAAGCTTTCTTT
TRBV30	-	few	TRBJ1-2	CAWGSGLYGYTF	TGTGCCTGGGGGTCAGGGCTCTATGGCTACACCTTC
TRBV27	TRBD2	-	TRBJ2-2	CASSAGAGGRTGELFF	TGTGCCAGCAGTGCAGGGGCGGGGGGGCGGACCGGGGAGCTGTTTTTT
TRBV28	-	-	TRBJ2-1	CASSKGLRSNEQFF	TGTGCCAGCAGCAAGGGACTGCGGTCCAATGAGCAGTTCTTC